This TCR beta chain is from a study of cytomegalovirus exposure and HLA in healthy donors. It was with 60 Vbeta and 13 Jbeta primers that the PCR ran. TCRdb's copy holds only in-frame clones and misses some; the assay was immunoSEQ multiplex PCR. The sample lists about 160,000 clones; about 88% were seen once. Regarding donors, all were healthy bone marrow donors. Germline CDR1 reads SGHRS; CDR2 reads YFSETQ. V was pared by 0 bases and J by 6 bases, with 10 bases between. The CDR3 covers 14 residues. Only one count was recorded for this clone. What it binds is not known. Study-wide points: Of the V segments, some could not be distinguished, including TRBV6-2 and TRBV6-3, and were excluded. As was reported, the classifier diagnosed cytomegalovirus status with high specificity and sensitivity.

The J gene is TRBJ1-5, the V gene TRBV5-1; TRBD1 might be the D (5 bases). The sequenced sample was PBMCs. The sequence derives from a man between 18 and 29 years old in good health and CMV-seropositive. The CDR3 bases are TGCGCCAGCAGCTTGGAGGTAGGGGCTCAGCCCCAGCATTTT. Protein sequence: CASSLEVGAQPQHF. The full variable domain, rest sourced from reference TRBV5-1 and TRBJ1-5, is KAGVTQTPRYLIKTRGQQVTLSCSPISGHRSVSWYQQTPGQGLQFLFEYFSETQRNKGNFPGRFSGRQFSNSRSEMNVSTLELGDSALYLCASSLEVGAQPQHFGDGTRLSIL.